These T cell receptor beta chains were read from a single sample in a study of beta chain features in type 1 diabetes. Profiling relied on immunoSEQ multiplex PCR, and the TCRdb table lists in-frame clones only, not all of them. This table has 200,000 to 250,000 clones, approximately 15% appearing once. The sample consisted of naive CD4+ T cells from blood. These receptors originate from a young man with type 1 diabetes. CDR3s leave out the opening cysteine and the closing phenylalanine or tryptophan. Fields, in order: V gene, D gene, J gene, CDR3 protein. The D gene is left open where the match is weak.

V: TRBV4-1; D: -; J: TRBJ2-1; CDR3: ASSQRGRRANEQF
V: TRBV30; D: -; J: TRBJ2-7; CDR3: AWRGPSYEQY
V: TRBV6-5; D: -; J: TRBJ2-6; CDR3: ASSTPGSAVLT
V: TRBV21-1; D: -; J: TRBJ2-7; CDR3: ASSKAQVYEQY
V: TRBV6-1; D: -; J: TRBJ2-5; CDR3: ASTKGQEETQY
V: TRBV5-1; D: TRBD2; J: TRBJ2-1; CDR3: ASSARLAVYNEQF
V: TRBV15; D: TRBD2; J: TRBJ2-3; CDR3: ATSRDGGVLGTDTQY
V: TRBV6-5; D: -; J: TRBJ2-1; CDR3: ASTLRGSLHNEQF
V: TRBV29-1; D: TRBD1; J: TRBJ2-1; CDR3: SASHPQGASYNEQF
V: TRBV2; D: TRBD1; J: TRBJ2-4; CDR3: ASSAGPGQGG
V: TRBV30; D: -; J: TRBJ1-3; CDR3: AWSISGNTIY
V: TRBV27; D: -; J: TRBJ2-3; CDR3: ASYGEADTQY
V: TRBV18; D: TRBD2; J: TRBJ2-7; CDR3: ASSPSGRGNEQY
V: TRBV7-6; D: TRBD1; J: TRBJ1-5; CDR3: ASSSQTGPQPQH
V: TRBV7-2; D: -; J: TRBJ2-3; CDR3: ASNLRSTDTQY
V: TRBV5-1; D: -; J: TRBJ1-1; CDR3: ASSLEGRGAF
V: TRBV5-4; D: -; J: TRBJ2-7; CDR3: ASSFRGAEEQY
V: TRBV21-1; D: -; J: TRBJ1-1; CDR3: ASSKVGRENTEAF
V: TRBV5-4; D: -; J: TRBJ1-1; CDR3: ASSLQAGTEAF
V: TRBV6-5; D: -; J: TRBJ1-5; CDR3: ASRRDSNQPQH
V: TRBV18; D: -; J: TRBJ2-4; CDR3: ASSPTGPWDIQY
V: TRBV18; D: -; J: TRBJ2-2; CDR3: ASGESTGELF
V: TRBV6-5; D: TRBD1; J: TRBJ1-6; CDR3: ASRPDRGNSPLH
V: TRBV7-2; D: TRBD2; J: TRBJ2-1; CDR3: ASSLWTSGSNEQF
V: TRBV30; D: -; J: TRBJ1-5; CDR3: AWNAKRRRGLNQPQH
V: TRBV7-8; D: -; J: TRBJ1-1; CDR3: ASSLRGRDTEAF
V: TRBV19; D: -; J: TRBJ2-3; CDR3: ASSMGQGSDTQY
V: TRBV5-1; D: -; J: TRBJ2-6; CDR3: ASSLRGNSGANVLT
V: TRBV10-3; D: -; J: TRBJ1-5; CDR3: AISVGTDQPQH
V: TRBV2; D: TRBD1; J: TRBJ1-2; CDR3: ASSEGRGDYGYT
V: TRBV4-1; D: -; J: TRBJ2-3; CDR3: ASSQDLSGSTDTQY
V: TRBV30; D: -; J: TRBJ1-5; CDR3: AWNLGGIQPQH
V: TRBV5-6; D: TRBD2; J: TRBJ2-7; CDR3: ASSLGPGGLLDEQY
V: TRBV9; D: -; J: TRBJ1-2; CDR3: ASSGQGSYGYT
V: TRBV4-1; D: TRBD2; J: TRBJ2-5; CDR3: ASSQGGLAGGETQY
V: TRBV7-8; D: TRBD2; J: TRBJ2-7; CDR3: ASSLAGSGGSSYEQY
V: TRBV2; D: -; J: TRBJ2-1; CDR3: ASRKLGYNEQF
V: TRBV15; D: -; J: TRBJ1-1; CDR3: ATSRRLGGGTEAF
V: TRBV2; D: -; J: TRBJ2-5; CDR3: ASSLEGGNQETQY
V: TRBV27; D: -; J: TRBJ1-1; CDR3: ASTGGWSTEAF
V: TRBV5-6; D: -; J: TRBJ2-7; CDR3: ASSLKQVRYEQY
V: TRBV6-1; D: -; J: TRBJ2-6; CDR3: AGKVDRSGANVLT
V: TRBV19; D: -; J: TRBJ1-1; CDR3: ASSISGLPGTEAF
V: TRBV10-3; D: -; J: TRBJ2-3; CDR3: AISESGGGGPDTQY
V: TRBV5-1; D: TRBD2; J: TRBJ2-5; CDR3: ASRSPQREGRETQY
V: TRBV5-1; D: -; J: TRBJ1-1; CDR3: ASSWAGAENTEAF
V: TRBV7-9; D: TRBD1; J: TRBJ1-2; CDR3: ASSFGQGARYT
V: TRBV6-5; D: -; J: TRBJ2-1; CDR3: ASSRPPSGEQF
V: TRBV14; D: TRBD2; J: TRBJ2-3; CDR3: ASSQGGGAGDTQY
V: TRBV6-5; D: -; J: TRBJ2-2; CDR3: ASSRQGLGTGELF
V: TRBV28; D: -; J: TRBJ2-1; CDR3: ASSLSRSSYNEQF
V: TRBV19; D: TRBD1; J: TRBJ1-2; CDR3: ASSVQGGWEYGYT
V: TRBV30; D: TRBD1; J: TRBJ1-5; CDR3: AWSGQGGYQPQH
V: TRBV19; D: -; J: TRBJ1-3; CDR3: ASTGGQSSGNTIY
V: TRBV5-4; D: TRBD2; J: TRBJ2-7; CDR3: ASSRDVGTSGSVQY
V: TRBV30; D: TRBD2; J: TRBJ2-4; CDR3: AWSIRGGKYIQY
V: TRBV10-1; D: -; J: TRBJ2-1; CDR3: ASSESSAAGRYNEQF
V: TRBV7-7; D: -; J: TRBJ2-3; CDR3: ASSSHPGTDTQY